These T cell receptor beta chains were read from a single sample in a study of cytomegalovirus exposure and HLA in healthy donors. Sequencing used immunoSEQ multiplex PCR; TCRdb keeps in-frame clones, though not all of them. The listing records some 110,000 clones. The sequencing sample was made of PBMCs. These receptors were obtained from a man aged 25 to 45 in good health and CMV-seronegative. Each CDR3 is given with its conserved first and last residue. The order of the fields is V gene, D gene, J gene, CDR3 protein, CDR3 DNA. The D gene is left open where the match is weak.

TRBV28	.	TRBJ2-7	CASGGYSHEQYF	TGTGCCTCGGGGGGCTACAGTCACGAGCAGTACTTC
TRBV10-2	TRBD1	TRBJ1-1	CASKTGGGTEAFF	TGCGCCAGCAAGACAGGGGGTGGCACTGAAGCTTTCTTT
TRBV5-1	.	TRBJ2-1	CASSLAGFNEQFF	TGCGCCAGCAGCTTGGCAGGGTTCAATGAGCAGTTCTTC
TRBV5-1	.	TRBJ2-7	CASSYSSGAYEQYF	TGCGCCAGCAGCTATAGTAGCGGTGCCTACGAGCAGTACTTC
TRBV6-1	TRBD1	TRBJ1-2	CASSDPGTGIPPYGYTF	TGTGCCAGCAGTGACCCTGGGACAGGGATCCCCCCCTATGGCTACACCTTC
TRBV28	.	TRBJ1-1	CASAQGVTEAFF	TGTGCCAGCGCCCAGGGTGTCACTGAAGCTTTCTTT
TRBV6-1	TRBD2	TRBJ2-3	CASSDLSGGAADTQYF	TGTGCCAGCAGTGACCTTAGCGGGGGGGCGGCAGATACGCAGTATTTT
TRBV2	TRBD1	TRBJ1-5	CASTQGASNQPQHF	TGTGCCAGCACGCAGGGGGCGAGCAATCAGCCCCAGCATTTT
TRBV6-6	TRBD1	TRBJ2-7	CASSSFGQGAREQYF	TGTGCCAGCAGCTCATTCGGACAGGGGGCAAGAGAGCAGTACTTC
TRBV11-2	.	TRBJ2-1	CASSPDRDVEQFF	TGTGCCAGCAGCCCGGACAGAGACGTGGAGCAGTTCTTC
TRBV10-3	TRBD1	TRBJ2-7	CAISLLGQLYEQYF	TGTGCCATCAGCCTGCTGGGACAGCTCTACGAGCAGTACTTC
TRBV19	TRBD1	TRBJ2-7	CASAGGSYEQYF	TGTGCCAGTGCAGGGGGCTCCTACGAGCAGTACTTC
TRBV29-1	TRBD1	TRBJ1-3	CSGRTGGNTIYF	TGCAGCGGACGGACAGGTGGAAACACCATATATTTT
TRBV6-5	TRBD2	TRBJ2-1	CASSYSRGVYEQFF	TGTGCCAGCAGTTACTCTCGGGGGGTATATGAGCAGTTCTTC
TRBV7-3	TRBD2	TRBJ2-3	CASSSRRGGRDTQYF	TGTGCCAGCAGCTCACGGCGGGGGGGCCGAGATACGCAGTATTTT
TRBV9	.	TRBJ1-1	CASSVAGLNTEAFF	TGTGCCAGCAGCGTAGCAGGTTTGAACACTGAAGCTTTCTTT
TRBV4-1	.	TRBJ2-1	CASSQGGGAYNEQFF	TGCGCCAGCAGCCAGGGAGGAGGGGCTTACAATGAGCAGTTCTTC
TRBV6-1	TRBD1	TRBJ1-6	CASSERPTGTGNSPLHF	TGTGCCAGCAGTGAGAGACCCACCGGGACAGGGAATTCACCCCTCCACTTT
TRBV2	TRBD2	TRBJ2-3	CASSSRGLKVTDTQYF	TGTGCCAGCAGTTCCCGGGGACTAAAAGTCACAGATACGCAGTATTTT
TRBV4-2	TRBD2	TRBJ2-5	CASSQDWLAGRETQYF	TGTGCCAGCAGCCAAGATTGGCTAGCGGGGAGGGAGACCCAGTACTTC
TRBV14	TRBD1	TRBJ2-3	CASSQVRTGAQYF	TGTGCCAGCAGCCAAGTTCGGACAGGGGCGCAGTATTTT
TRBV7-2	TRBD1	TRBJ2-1	CASSQETGLSGNEQFF	TGTGCCAGCAGCCAGGAGACAGGGTTGTCAGGGAATGAGCAGTTCTTC
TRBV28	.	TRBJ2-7	CASSLAGYEQYF	TGTGCCAGCAGTTTAGCAGGGTACGAGCAGTACTTC
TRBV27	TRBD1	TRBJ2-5	CASSSGQWETQYF	TGTGCCAGCAGCTCGGGACAGTGGGAGACCCAGTACTTC
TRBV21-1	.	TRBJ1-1	CASSLPRTGAPEAFF	TGTGCCAGCAGCCTCCCAAGAACGGGTGCCCCTGAAGCTTTCTTT
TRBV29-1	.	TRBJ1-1	CSVTWTRENTEAFF	TGCAGCGTGACCTGGACACGAGAGAACACTGAAGCTTTCTTT
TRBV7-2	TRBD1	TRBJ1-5	CASSPWTGLSNQPQHF	TGTGCCAGCAGCCCCTGGACAGGGCTTTCTAATCAGCCCCAGCATTTT
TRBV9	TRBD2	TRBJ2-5	CASSSRTSWGETQYF	TGTGCCAGCAGCTCTCGGACTAGCTGGGGGGAGACCCAGTACTTC
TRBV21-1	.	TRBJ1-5	CASQANGTGGTGVNQPQHF	TGTGCCAGCCAAGCAAATGGTACGGGCGGGACAGGAGTTAATCAGCCCCAGCATTTT
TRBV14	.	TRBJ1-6	CASSQVRAQSPLHF	TGTGCCAGCAGCCAAGTCAGGGCCCAGTCACCCCTCCACTTT
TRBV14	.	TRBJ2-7	CASSQDGGADTYEQYF	TGTGCCAGCAGCCAAGATGGGGGGGCAGACACTTACGAGCAGTACTTC
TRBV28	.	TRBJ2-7	CASSSRDIYEQYF	TGTGCCAGCAGTAGCCGGGACATTTACGAGCAGTACTTC
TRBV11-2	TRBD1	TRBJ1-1	CASSPRTGLNTEAFF	TGTGCCAGCAGCCCCCGGACAGGGCTGAACACTGAAGCTTTCTTT
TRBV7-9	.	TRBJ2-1	CASSLQGMGEQFF	TGTGCCAGCAGCTTACAGGGAATGGGTGAGCAGTTCTTC
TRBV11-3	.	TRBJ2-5	CASSSGGNLETQYF	TGTGCCAGCAGCTCTGGGGGGAATTTGGAGACCCAGTACTTC
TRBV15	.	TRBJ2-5	CATSRDSGETQYF	TGTGCCACCAGCAGAGATTCAGGAGAGACCCAGTACTTC
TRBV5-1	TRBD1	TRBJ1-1	CASSLAGQGGTEAFF	TGCGCCAGCAGCTTGGCGGGACAGGGGGGCACTGAAGCTTTCTTT